The 24 T cell receptor beta chains below all came from one sample that was sequenced in a study of T cell clonotyping in hematopoietic cell transplantation. Sequencing was performed with immunoSEQ multiplex PCR; in TCRdb, only in-frame clones are kept and a portion is missing. The sample includes 55,000 to 70,000 clones, roughly 93% of them seen just once. Sequencing used peripheral blood mononuclear cells. The receptors here all came from a man in his fifties in good health. Some clones in this sample may be carry-over from other donors' samples.

V gene TRBV7-8 combines with J gene TRBJ1-5; D call uncertain. CDR3 length: 16 residues. Germline assignment: CDR1 SGHVS and CDR2 FQNEAQ. Deletions cut 3 bases from V and 0 bases from J, with 12 bases between. The CDR3 reads CASSFGLADSNQPQHF. CDR3 in DNA: TGTGCCAGCAGCTTTGGTTTGGCAGATAGCAATCAGCCCCAGCATTTT.

The chain uses TRBV6-5 and TRBJ1-2; D is possibly TRBD1 (5 bases). This CDR3 contains 15 residues. Germline CDR1 MNHEY, CDR2 SVGAGI. The germline V and J ends were trimmed by 0 bases and 4 bases, with 12 bases remaining between them. The CDR3 sequence: CASSYSVRRVYGYTF. Here the CDR3 DNA reads TGTGCCAGCAGTTACTCGGTTCGCAGGGTCTATGGCTACACCTTC.

This chain connects TRBV7-8 to TRBJ1-2; D gene uncertain. The CDR3 spans 12 residues. Germline V lookup: CDR1 SGHVS, CDR2 FQNEAQ. Trimming removed 5 bases from V and 5 bases from J, with 9 bases in between. CDR3 loop: CASSPRSYGYTF. The CDR3 region has the DNA TGTGCCAGCAGCCCGAGGAGTTATGGCTACACCTTC.

V gene TRBV29-1 combines with J gene TRBJ2-1; D is possibly TRBD1 or TRBD2 (5 bases each). V shed 3 bases and J shed 4 bases, with 7 bases lying between them. The CDR3 runs 12 residues. Germline V gene lookup returns CDR1 SQVTM and CDR2 ANQGSEA. CDR3 DNA: TGCAGCGTTGACGGGGCGTACAATGAGCAGTTCTTC. Its protein is CSVDGAYNEQFF.

This clone was observed a single time. V gene TRBV2 combines with J gene TRBJ1-1; D gene unclear. The V and J ends lost 7 bases and 5 bases respectively, with 11 bases between them. Germline assignment: CDR1 SNHLY and CDR2 FYNNEI. This CDR3 has 12 residues. The chain's CDR3 is CASKPGGTEAFF. For the CDR3, the DNA is TGTGCCAGCAAACCTGGTGGGACTGAAGCTTTCTTT.

This chain links TRBV6-6 with TRBJ2-7; D is perhaps TRBD2 (5 bases). V dropped 6 bases and J dropped 3 bases, with 9 bases sitting between them. The CDR3 has 12 residues. Germline CDR1 MNHNY, CDR2 SVGAGI (reference sequence). The CDR3: CASRDGDYEQYF. The CDR3 coding sequence is TGTGCCAGCAGGGACGGGGACTACGAGCAGTACTTC.

This rearrangement joins TRBV28 to TRBJ2-7; D may be TRBD2 (5 bases). Trimming cost V 4 bases and J 2 bases, with 12 bases left between them. CDR1 and CDR2 (germline): MDHEN, SYDVKM. The CDR3 spans 14 residues. The CDR3 coding sequence is TGTGCCAGCAGTTCGCCCGGGATGACCTACGAGCAGTACTTC. It codes for CASSSPGMTYEQYF.

The V and J genes are TRBV28 and TRBJ2-5, with a tentative D call TRBD2 (7 bases). Germline V gene data show CDR1 as MDHEN and CDR2 as SYDVKM. This CDR3 has 18 residues. V shed 6 bases and J shed 1 base, with 24 bases lying between them. CDR3 in amino acids: CASSQGQWSRGVQETQYF. For the CDR3, the DNA is TGTGCCAGCAGCCAAGGACAGTGGAGTCGGGGGGTCCAAGAGACCCAGTACTTC.

The chain recombines TRBV7-9 with TRBJ1-4, with 7 bases matching TRBD1. The CDR3 length is 16 residues. Trimming took 4 bases from V and 4 from J; bases not matched to a gene: 9. Per germline, CDR1 SEHNR and CDR2 FQNEAQ (reference sequence). Here the CDR3 DNA reads TGTGCCAGCAGCTCCACAGGGGAGGGCAATAATGAAAAACTGTTTTTT. Its protein is CASSSTGEGNNEKLFF.

This clone was recorded once. The chain uses TRBV28 and TRBJ1-5; 7 positions match TRBD1. The CDR3 contains 16 residues. V shed 4 bases, J shed 4 bases, and the junction held 10 bases outside the gene matches. CDR1 and CDR2 from the germline V gene are MDHEN and SYDVKM. CDR3 amino acids: CASSWEGAGLNQPQHF. Written as DNA, the CDR3 is TGTGCCAGCAGTTGGGAGGGGGCAGGGTTGAATCAGCCCCAGCATTTT.

The J gene is TRBJ1-3, the V gene TRBV2; no firm D call. V was shortened by 6 bases and J by 0 bases, with 9 bases between the two germline ends. The CDR3 loop spans 14 amino acids. In germline, CDR1 is SNHLY, CDR2 FYNNEI. CDR3 in amino acids: CASRLPASGNTIYF. CDR3 bases: TGTGCCAGCAGGTTACCGGCCTCTGGAAACACCATATATTTT.

The V and J genes are TRBV14 and TRBJ2-2; possibly TRBD1 or TRBD2 for D (6 bases each). The length of the CDR3 is 16 residues. Trimming took 3 bases from V and 7 from J, leaving 18 bases between them. Germline CDR1 is SGHDN and CDR2 is FVKESK. CDR3 bases: TGTGCCAGCAGCCACCAAAGGGGGACTCTCAACGGGGAGCTGTTTTTT. Translated: CASSHQRGTLNGELFF.

The V call is TRBV5-4, the J call TRBJ2-7; D uncertain. Trimming shortened V by 0 bases and J by 3 bases, and 7 bases separated the two germline ends. The CDR3 is made up of 13 amino acids. The germline V gene encodes CDR1 SGHNT and CDR2 YYREEE (reference sequence). CDR3 sequence: CASSLESRYEQYF. CDR3 nucleotide sequence: TGTGCCAGCAGCTTGGAGTCTCGCTACGAGCAGTACTTC.

As DNA, the CDR3 is TGCGCCAGCAGCCGAGGGAGCTTATACAATGAGCAGTTCTTC. Translation gives CASSRGSLYNEQFF. This chain connects TRBV4-1 to TRBJ2-1; TRBD2 might be the D (5 bases). CDR3 length equals 14 residues. Germline V gives CDR1 MGHRA, CDR2 YSYEKL. The germline V and J ends were trimmed by 4 bases and 4 bases, with 11 bases remaining between them.

V gene TRBV28 combines with J gene TRBJ1-5; 7 positions match TRBD1. Germline V lookup: CDR1 MDHEN, CDR2 SYDVKM. The CDR3 sequence is 14 residues long. Losses at the gene ends were 5 bases for V and 4 bases for J; bases not matched to a gene: 5. The CDR3 DNA reads TGTGCCAGCAGTCCAACAGGGGAAAATCAGCCCCAGCATTTT. It yields the protein CASSPTGENQPQHF.

V gene TRBV7-9 combines with J gene TRBJ1-2; D might be TRBD1 (6 bases). CDR3 size: 17 residues. V lost 1 base, J lost 1 base, and 16 bases lay in between. Germline CDR1 reads SEHNR; CDR2 reads FQNEAQ (reference sequence). The CDR3 reads CASSLDGTTLSNYGYTF. CDR3 coding DNA: TGTGCCAGCAGCTTAGACGGGACAACATTAAGTAACTATGGCTACACCTTC. Filled out from reference TRBV7-9 and TRBJ1-2, the complete variable domain reads DTGVSQNPRHKITKRGQNVTFRCDPISEHNRLYWYRQTLGQGPEFLTYFQNEAQLEKSRLLSDRFSAERPKGSFSTLEIQRTEQGDSAMYLCASSLDGTTLSNYGYTFGSGTRLTVV.

This rearrangement joins TRBV5-6 to TRBJ2-1; D possibly corresponds to TRBD1 (6 bases). CDR3 length: 13 amino acids. In germline, CDR1 is SGHDT, CDR2 YYEEEE. Trimming shortened V by 4 bases and J by 8 bases, and 13 bases separated the two germline ends. In DNA, the CDR3 is TGTGCCAGCAGCGGGGGCGCGGTAGATGAGCAGTTCTTC. Translating gives CASSGGAVDEQFF.

The CDR3 DNA reads TGTGCCAGCATGGGTCCGGACCAACTTTACGAGCAGTACTTC. Translation gives CASMGPDQLYEQYF. This chain joins TRBV6-6 and TRBJ2-7; D is unresolved. Trimming took 7 bases from V and 4 from J, leaving 17 bases between them. Germline CDR1 reads MNHNY; CDR2 reads SVGAGI (reference sequence). This CDR3 is built from 14 residues.

The chain is built from TRBV5-1 and TRBJ2-3; D ambiguous. The CDR3 contains 12 residues. Germline V gene lookup returns CDR1 SGHRS and CDR2 YFSETQ. V lost 0 bases, J lost 5 bases, and 4 bases lay in between. CDR3 loop: CASSLDVDTQYF. CDR3 nucleotides: TGCGCCAGCAGCTTGGATGTAGATACGCAGTATTTT. The full variable domain, rest sourced from reference TRBV5-1 and TRBJ2-3, is KAGVTQTPRYLIKTRGQQVTLSCSPISGHRSVSWYQQTPGQGLQFLFEYFSETQRNKGNFPGRFSGRQFSNSRSEMNVSTLELGDSALYLCASSLDVDTQYFGPGTRLTVL.

The CDR3 protein is CASSYQGGGGYTF. The DNA for the CDR3 is TGTGCCAGCAGTTACCAGGGCGGTGGGGGCTACACCTTC. The rearrangement links TRBV6-6 to TRBJ1-2, with D possibly being TRBD1 (5 bases). The CDR3 consists of 13 residues. The V gene's germline CDR1 is MNHNY and CDR2 SVGAGI (reference sequence). V lost 2 bases and J 8 bases, leaving 12 bases between the germline ends.

The V gene is TRBV11-3, the J gene TRBJ2-5; TRBD1 matches at 10 bases. Germline V gene lookup returns CDR1 SGHNT and CDR2 YENEEA. The CDR3 is 14 amino acids. J lost 4 bases, V lost 5 bases, and 4 bases had no gene match. CDR3 region: CASSARQGAETQYF. CDR3 sequence (DNA): TGTGCCAGCAGCGCTCGACAGGGGGCAGAGACCCAGTACTTC.

The rearrangement links TRBV7-9 to TRBJ2-7, with a possible D match to TRBD2 (5 bases). Trimming stripped 5 bases from V and 6 bases from J, with 14 bases between. The CDR3 sequence is 13 residues long. CDR1 and CDR2 (germline): SEHNR, FQNEAQ (reference sequence). The CDR3 here is CASSPSGTSEQYF. As DNA, the CDR3 is TGTGCCAGCAGCCCCTCGGGCACTAGCGAGCAGTACTTC.

The CDR3: CASSPVGGEKLFF. Written as DNA, the CDR3 is TGTGCCAGCAGCCCCGTGGGGGGTGAAAAACTGTTTTTT. The rearrangement links TRBV6-6 to TRBJ1-4, with D perhaps TRBD1 (5 bases). The CDR3 loop spans 13 amino acids. V lost 6 bases and J 7 bases, leaving 12 bases between the germline ends. In germline, CDR1 is MNHNY, CDR2 SVGAGI (reference sequence).

This chain uses TRBV27 with TRBJ2-7; D is unclear. This CDR3 is 11 amino acids long. CDR1 MNHEY and CDR2 SMNVEV come from the germline V gene (reference sequence). The ends were cut back, 3 bases at V and 8 bases at J, with 8 bases in the middle. The CDR3: CASSLGVKQYF. CDR3 DNA: TGTGCCAGCAGTTTGGGTGTAAAGCAGTACTTC.